The 11 T cell receptor beta chains below come from one sample, sequenced in a study of T-cell memory formation after mild COVID-19. TCRdb recomputed calls from the 5' RACE reads with MiXCR, one row per CDR3 protein. The data show approximately 560,000 distinct CDR3 sequences, with around 15% seen just once and roughly 8% held by the top ten. Sequenced sample: PBMCs or a T cell subset sorted from them (not recorded which). These receptors all come from an adult woman who had mild COVID-19 (a few samples of this study predate the infection). Cell type and time point are not known.

This clonotype was counted many times. V and J are TRBV4-1 and TRBJ2-1; 15 bases line up with TRBD2. The V gene's germline CDR1 is MGHRA and CDR2 YSYEKL. V gave up 3 bases and J gave up 5 bases; unmatched junction bases: 5. The CDR3 is made up of 17 amino acids. CDR3 region: CASSHTRTSGGDNEQFF. In DNA, the CDR3 is TGCGCCAGCAGCCACACGCGGACTAGCGGGGGGGACAATGAGCAGTTCTTC.

V and J are TRBV7-8 and TRBJ1-1, with D perhaps TRBD1 (5 bases). V lost 5 bases to trimming and J lost 0 bases, with 10 bases between them. The CDR3 has 14 residues. Germline V gene sequence: CDR1 SGHVS, CDR2 FQNEAQ. CDR3: CASSKTALNTEAFF. In nucleotides, the CDR3 is TGTGCCAGCAGCAAGACAGCCTTGAACACTGAAGCTTTCTTT.

This clonotype was counted ten times or more. This chain joins TRBV12-3 or TRBV12-4 and TRBJ2-7, with D unclear. V shed 4 bases and J shed 0 bases, with 4 bases lying between them. The CDR3 totals 12 residues. CDR3 region: CASSYSSYEQYF. The CDR3 bases are TGTGCCAGCAGTTACTCCTCCTACGAGCAGTACTTC.

This clonotype was counted only a few times. The V call is TRBV7-8, the J call TRBJ2-3; 9 bases are shared with TRBD2. The CDR3 is 17 residues long. Losses at the gene ends were 3 bases for V and 6 bases for J; bases not matched to a gene: 13. Germline values: CDR1 SGHVS, CDR2 FQNEAQ. The DNA for the CDR3 is TGTGCCAGCAGCTTCGGACTAGCGACACAACTAGCGGATACGCAGTATTTT. Protein sequence: CASSFGLATQLADTQYF.

The chain links TRBV18 to TRBJ2-7; no clear D gene. This CDR3 has 15 amino acids. Germline-derived CDR1 and CDR2 are KGHSH and LQKENI. V was pared by 1 base and J by 3 bases, with 13 bases between. The CDR3 here is CASSPQGLKGYEQYF. CDR3 in DNA: TGTGCCAGCTCACCACAGGGATTGAAAGGCTACGAGCAGTACTTC.

The chain couples TRBV12-3 or TRBV12-4 to TRBJ2-7, with 8 bases aligning to TRBD1. V shed 4 bases, J shed 4 bases, and the junction held 6 bases outside the gene matches. This CDR3 spans 14 amino acids. This CDR3 is CASSWTGIGYEQYF. The CDR3 coding sequence is TGTGCCAGCAGTTGGACAGGGATAGGGTACGAGCAGTACTTC.

The chain has TRBV10-3 and TRBJ2-5; 7 bases agree with TRBD1. After removal of 4 bases from V and 4 bases from J, the junction contained 3 bases not matched to a gene. CDR3 length: 13 amino acids. Germline V gives CDR1 ENHRY, CDR2 SYGVKD. The CDR3 loop is CAISGRGTETQYF. The CDR3 bases are TGTGCCATCAGTGGCAGGGGGACAGAGACCCAGTACTTC.

This clonotype was found a few times. This chain joins TRBV18 and TRBJ2-3, with D maybe TRBD2 (6 bases). Germline V CDR1 and CDR2: KGHSH, LQKENI. This CDR3 contains 18 residues. The V gene lost 1 base and the J gene lost 6 bases, with 23 bases spanning the gap. The CDR3 loop is CASSPLILASATTDTQYF. The DNA for the CDR3 is TGTGCCAGCTCACCACTCATACTAGCCAGCGCGACTACCGATACGCAGTATTTT.

The chain recombines TRBV19 with TRBJ2-2; 10 bases line up with TRBD1. Germline V lookup: CDR1 LNHDA, CDR2 SQIVND (reference sequence). Losses at the gene ends were 4 bases for V and 3 bases for J; bases not matched to a gene: 2. This CDR3 comprises 15 residues. DNA for the CDR3: TGTGCCAGTAGTACGGACAGGGGGGACACCGGGGAGCTGTTTTTT. Protein: CASSTDRGDTGELFF.

A few counts support this clonotype. The chain couples TRBV2 to TRBJ1-2; TRBD1 is a possible D gene (6 bases). The CDR3 spans 18 residues. Trimming cost V 1 base and J 0 bases, with 18 bases left between them. Germline assignment: CDR1 SNHLY and CDR2 FYNNEI. The CDR3 region is CASSEGSTGLRTNYGYTF. CDR3 in DNA: TGTGCCAGCAGTGAAGGGAGTACAGGGCTAAGAACTAACTATGGCTACACCTTC. The full variable domain, its missing parts supplied by reference TRBV2 and TRBJ1-2, is EPEVTQTPSHQVTQMGQEVILRCVPISNHLYFYWYRQILGQKVEFLVSFYNNEISEKSEIFDDQFSVERPDGSNFTLKIRSTKLEDSAMYFCASSEGSTGLRTNYGYTFGSGTRLTVV.

The chain has TRBV5-1 and TRBJ1-5; 7 bases align to TRBD1. Trimming cost V 0 bases and J 5 bases; bases outside gene matches: 5. Germline loops: CDR1 SGHRS, CDR2 YFSETQ. There are 15 residues in the CDR3. CDR3 in amino acids: CASSLDDREHQPQHF. The CDR3, as DNA: TGCGCCAGCAGCTTGGATGACAGGGAACATCAGCCCCAGCATTTT.